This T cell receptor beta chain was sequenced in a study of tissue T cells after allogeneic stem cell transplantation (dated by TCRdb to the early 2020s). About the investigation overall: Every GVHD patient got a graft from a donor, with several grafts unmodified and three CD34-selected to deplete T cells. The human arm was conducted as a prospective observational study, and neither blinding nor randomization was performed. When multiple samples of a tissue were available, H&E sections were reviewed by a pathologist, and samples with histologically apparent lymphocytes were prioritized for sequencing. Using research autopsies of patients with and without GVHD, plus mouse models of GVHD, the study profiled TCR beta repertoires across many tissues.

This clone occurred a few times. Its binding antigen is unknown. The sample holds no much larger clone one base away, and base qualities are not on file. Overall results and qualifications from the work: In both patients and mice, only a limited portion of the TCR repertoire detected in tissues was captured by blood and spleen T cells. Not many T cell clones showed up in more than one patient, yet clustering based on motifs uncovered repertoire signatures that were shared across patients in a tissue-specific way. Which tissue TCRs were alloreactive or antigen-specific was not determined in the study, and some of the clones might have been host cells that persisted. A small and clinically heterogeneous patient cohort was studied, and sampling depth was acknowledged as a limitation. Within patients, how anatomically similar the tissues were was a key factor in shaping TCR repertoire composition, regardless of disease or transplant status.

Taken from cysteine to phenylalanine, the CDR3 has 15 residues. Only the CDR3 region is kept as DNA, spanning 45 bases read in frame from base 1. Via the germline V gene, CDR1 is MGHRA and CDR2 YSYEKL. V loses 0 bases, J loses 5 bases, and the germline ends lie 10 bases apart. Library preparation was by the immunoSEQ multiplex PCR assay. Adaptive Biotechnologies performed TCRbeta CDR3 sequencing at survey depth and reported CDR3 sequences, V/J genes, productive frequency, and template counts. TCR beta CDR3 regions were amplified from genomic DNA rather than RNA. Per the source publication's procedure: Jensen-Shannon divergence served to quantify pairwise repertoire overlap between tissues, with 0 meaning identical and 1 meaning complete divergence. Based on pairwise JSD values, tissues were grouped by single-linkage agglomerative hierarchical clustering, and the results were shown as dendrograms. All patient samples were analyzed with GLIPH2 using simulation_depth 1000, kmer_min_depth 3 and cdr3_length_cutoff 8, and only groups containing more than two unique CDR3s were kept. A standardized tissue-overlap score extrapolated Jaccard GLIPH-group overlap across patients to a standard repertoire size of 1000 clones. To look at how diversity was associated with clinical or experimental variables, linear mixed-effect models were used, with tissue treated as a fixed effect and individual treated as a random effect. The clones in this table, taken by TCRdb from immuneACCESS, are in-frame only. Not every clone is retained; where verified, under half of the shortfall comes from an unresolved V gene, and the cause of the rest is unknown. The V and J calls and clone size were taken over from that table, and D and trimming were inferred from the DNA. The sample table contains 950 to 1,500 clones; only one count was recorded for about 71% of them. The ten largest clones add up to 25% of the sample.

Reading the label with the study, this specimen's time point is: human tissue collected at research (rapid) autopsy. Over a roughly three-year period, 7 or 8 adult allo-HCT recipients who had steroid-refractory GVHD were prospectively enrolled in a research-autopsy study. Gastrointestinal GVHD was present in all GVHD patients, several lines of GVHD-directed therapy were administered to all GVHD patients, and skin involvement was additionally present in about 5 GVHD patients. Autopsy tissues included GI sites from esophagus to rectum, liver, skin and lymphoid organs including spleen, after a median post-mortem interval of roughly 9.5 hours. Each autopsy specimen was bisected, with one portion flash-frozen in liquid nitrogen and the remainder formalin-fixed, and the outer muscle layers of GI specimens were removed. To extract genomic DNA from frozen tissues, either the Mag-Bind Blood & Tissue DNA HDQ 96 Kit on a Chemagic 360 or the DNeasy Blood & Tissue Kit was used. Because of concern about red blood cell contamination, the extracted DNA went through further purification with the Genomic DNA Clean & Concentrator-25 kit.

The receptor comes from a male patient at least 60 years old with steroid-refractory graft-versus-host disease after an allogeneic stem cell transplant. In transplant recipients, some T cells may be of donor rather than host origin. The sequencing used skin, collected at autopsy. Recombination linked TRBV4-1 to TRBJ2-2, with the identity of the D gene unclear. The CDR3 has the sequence CASSQEDGETGELFF. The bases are TGCGCCAGCAGCCAAGAGGACGGTGAAACCGGGGAGCTGTTTTTT.